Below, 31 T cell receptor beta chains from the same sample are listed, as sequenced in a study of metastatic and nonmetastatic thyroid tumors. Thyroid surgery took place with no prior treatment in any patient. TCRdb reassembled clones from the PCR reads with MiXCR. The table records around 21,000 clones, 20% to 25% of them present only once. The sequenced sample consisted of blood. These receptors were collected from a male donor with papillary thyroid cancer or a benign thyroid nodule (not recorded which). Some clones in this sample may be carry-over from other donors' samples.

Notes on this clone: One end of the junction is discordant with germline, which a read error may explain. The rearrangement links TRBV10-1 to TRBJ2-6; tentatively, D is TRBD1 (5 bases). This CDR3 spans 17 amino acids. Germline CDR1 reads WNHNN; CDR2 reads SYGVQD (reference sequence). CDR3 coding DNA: TGCGCCAGCAGCCCCGGGCGAGTCCAAGTTGGGGCCAACGTCCTTACTTTC. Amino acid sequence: CASSPGRVQVGANVLTF.

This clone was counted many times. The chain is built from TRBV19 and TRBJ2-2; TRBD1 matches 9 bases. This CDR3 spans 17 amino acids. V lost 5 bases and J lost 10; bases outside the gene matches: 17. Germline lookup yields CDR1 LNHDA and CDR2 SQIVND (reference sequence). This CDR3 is CASSSEPGQGDLQELFF. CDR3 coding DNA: TGTGCCAGTAGTTCAGAACCGGGACAGGGTGATCTGCAGGAGCTGTTTTTT.

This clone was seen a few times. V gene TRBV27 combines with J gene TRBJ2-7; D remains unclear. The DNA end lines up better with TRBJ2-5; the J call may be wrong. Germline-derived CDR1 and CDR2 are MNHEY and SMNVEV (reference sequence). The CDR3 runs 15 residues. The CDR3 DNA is TGTGCCAGCAGTAATGGACGTGAAGACCAAGAGACCCAGTACTTC. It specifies CASSNGREDQETQYF.

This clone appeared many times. Here the CDR3 reads CASSDITEAFF. CDR3 nucleotides: TGTGCCAGCAGTGACATCACTGAAGCTTTCTTT. The genes are TRBV25-1 and TRBJ1-1, with D uncertain. Trimming removed 3 bases at V and 4 bases at J, with 3 bases between. The CDR3 extends over 11 amino acids. Germline CDR1 is MGHDK and CDR2 is SYGVNS.

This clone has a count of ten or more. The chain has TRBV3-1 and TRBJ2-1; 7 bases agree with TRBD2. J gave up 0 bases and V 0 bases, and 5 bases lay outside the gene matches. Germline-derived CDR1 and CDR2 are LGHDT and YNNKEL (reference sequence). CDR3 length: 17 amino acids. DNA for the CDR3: TGTGCCAGCAGCCAAGAGCTAGCGGCAGTCTCCTACAATGAGCAGTTCTTC. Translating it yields CASSQELAAVSYNEQFF.

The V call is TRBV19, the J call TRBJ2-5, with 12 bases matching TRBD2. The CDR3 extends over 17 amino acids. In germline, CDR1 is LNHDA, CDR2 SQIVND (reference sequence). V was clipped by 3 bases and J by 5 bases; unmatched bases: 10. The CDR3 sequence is CASSIGSASGRGETQYF. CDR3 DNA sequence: TGTGCCAGTAGTATTGGTTCGGCTAGCGGGAGGGGTGAGACCCAGTACTTC.

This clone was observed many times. CDR3 amino acids: CASSPRTGRYGYTF. The CDR3 DNA reads TGTGCCAGCAGCCCAAGGACAGGGCGCTATGGCTACACCTTC. The gene calls are TRBV28 and TRBJ1-2; 8 bases agree with TRBD1. The CDR3 has 14 amino acids. The germline V gene has CDR1 MDHEN and CDR2 SYDVKM. The J segment lost 4 bases and the V segment lost 6 bases, leaving 7 bases of the junction unmatched.

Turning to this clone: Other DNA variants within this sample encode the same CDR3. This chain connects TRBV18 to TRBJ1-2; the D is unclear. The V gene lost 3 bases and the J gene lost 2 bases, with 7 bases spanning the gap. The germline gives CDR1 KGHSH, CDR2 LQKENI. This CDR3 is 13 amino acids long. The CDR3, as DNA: TGTGCCAGCTCACCGGCAGAGAACTATGGCTACACCTTC. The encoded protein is CASSPAENYGYTF.

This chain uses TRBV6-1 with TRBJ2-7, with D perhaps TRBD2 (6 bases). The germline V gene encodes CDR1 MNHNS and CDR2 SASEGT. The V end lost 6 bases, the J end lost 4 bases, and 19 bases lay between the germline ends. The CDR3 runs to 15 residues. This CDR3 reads CASSPMEGIRYEQYF. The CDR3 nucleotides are TGTGCCAGCAGCCCCATGGAGGGGATTCGGTACGAGCAGTACTTC.

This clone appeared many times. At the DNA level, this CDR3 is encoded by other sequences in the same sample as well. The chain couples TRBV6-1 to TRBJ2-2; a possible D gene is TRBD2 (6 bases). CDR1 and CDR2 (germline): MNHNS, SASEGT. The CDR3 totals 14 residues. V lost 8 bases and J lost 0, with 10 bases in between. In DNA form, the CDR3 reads TGTGCCAGCCCGGGACTCTCGAACACCGGGGAGCTGTTTTTT. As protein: CASPGLSNTGELFF.

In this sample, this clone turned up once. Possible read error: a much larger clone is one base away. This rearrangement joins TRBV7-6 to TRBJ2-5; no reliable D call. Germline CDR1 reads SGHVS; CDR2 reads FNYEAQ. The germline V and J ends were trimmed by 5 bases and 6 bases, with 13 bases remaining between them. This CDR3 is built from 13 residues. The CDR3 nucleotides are TGTGCCAGCAGCCCCTGCTCTGATAAGACCCAGTACTTC. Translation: CASSPCSDKTQYF.

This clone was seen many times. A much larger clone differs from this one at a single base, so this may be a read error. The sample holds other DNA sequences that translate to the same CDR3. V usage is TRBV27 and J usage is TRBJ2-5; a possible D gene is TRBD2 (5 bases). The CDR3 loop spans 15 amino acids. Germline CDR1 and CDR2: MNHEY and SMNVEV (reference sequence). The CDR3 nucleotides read TGTGCCAGCAGTAATGGACGGGAAAACCAAGAGACTCAGTACTTC. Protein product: CASSNGRENQETQYF.

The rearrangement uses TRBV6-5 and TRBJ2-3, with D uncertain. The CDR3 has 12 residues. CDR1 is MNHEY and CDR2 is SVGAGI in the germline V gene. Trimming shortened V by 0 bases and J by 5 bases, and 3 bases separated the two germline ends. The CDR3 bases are TGTGCCAGCAGTTACTCGGGAGATACGCAGTATTTT. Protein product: CASSYSGDTQYF.

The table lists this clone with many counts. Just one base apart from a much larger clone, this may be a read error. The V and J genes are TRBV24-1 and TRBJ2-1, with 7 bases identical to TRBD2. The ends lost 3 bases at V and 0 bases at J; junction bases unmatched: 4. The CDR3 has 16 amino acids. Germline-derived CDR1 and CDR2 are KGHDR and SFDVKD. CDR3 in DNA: TGTGCCACCAGTGATCCAGCGGGGAGCTCCTACAATGAGCAGTTCTTC. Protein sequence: CATSDPAGSSYNEQFF.

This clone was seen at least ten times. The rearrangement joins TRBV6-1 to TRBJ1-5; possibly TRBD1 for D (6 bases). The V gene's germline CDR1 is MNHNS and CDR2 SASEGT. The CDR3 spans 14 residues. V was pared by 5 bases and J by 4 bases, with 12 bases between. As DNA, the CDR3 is TGTGCCAGCAGTCCCCTGACAGGTAATCAGCCCCAGCATTTT. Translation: CASSPLTGNQPQHF.

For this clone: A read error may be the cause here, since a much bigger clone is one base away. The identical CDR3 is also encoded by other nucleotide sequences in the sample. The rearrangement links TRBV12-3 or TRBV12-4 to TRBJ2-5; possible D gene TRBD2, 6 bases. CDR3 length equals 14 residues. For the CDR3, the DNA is TGTGCCAGCACTCCTTCCGACCCGGGGGAGACACAGTACTTC. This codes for CASTPSDPGETQYF.

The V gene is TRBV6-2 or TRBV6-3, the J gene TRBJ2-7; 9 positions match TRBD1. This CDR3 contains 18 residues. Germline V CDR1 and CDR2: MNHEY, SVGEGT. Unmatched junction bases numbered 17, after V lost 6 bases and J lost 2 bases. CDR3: CASSNRDRVPFEAYEQYF. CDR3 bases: TGTGCCAGCAGCAACCGGGACAGGGTGCCCTTTGAGGCCTACGAGCAGTACTTC.

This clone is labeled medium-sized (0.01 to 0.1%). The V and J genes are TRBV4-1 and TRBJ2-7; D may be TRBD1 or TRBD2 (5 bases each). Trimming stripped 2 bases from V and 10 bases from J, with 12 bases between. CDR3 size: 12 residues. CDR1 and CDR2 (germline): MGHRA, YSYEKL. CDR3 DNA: TGCGCCAGCAGCCAATTAAACGGGGACCAGTACTTC. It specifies CASSQLNGDQYF.

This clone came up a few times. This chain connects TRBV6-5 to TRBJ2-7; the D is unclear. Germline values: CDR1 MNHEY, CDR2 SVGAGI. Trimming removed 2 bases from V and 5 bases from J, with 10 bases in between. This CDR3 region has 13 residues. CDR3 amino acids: CASSYNSKDEQYF. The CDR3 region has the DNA TGTGCCAGCAGTTACAACAGTAAAGACGAGCAGTACTTC.

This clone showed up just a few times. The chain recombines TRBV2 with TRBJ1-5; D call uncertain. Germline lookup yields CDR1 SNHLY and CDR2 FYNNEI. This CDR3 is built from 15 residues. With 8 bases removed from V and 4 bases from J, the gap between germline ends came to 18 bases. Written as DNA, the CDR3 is TGTGCCAGCTCCCCAGGCCCTCAGGCAAATCAGCCCCAGCATTTT. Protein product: CASSPGPQANQPQHF.

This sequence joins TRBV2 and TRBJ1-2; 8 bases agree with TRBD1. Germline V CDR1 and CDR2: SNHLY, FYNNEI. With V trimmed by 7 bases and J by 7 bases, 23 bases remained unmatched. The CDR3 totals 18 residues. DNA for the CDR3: TGTGCCAGCACCCAGCAGTTAGGTCTCAGGGGGCGAGAGCGTGGCTACACCTTC. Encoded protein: CASTQQLGLRGRERGYTF.

Here the CDR3 reads CSAGGTSEGEQYF. The CDR3 DNA reads TGCAGTGCTGGGGGGACTAGCGAGGGCGAGCAGTACTTC. The chain links TRBV20-1 to TRBJ2-7; 10 bases are shared with TRBD2. Trimming cost V 5 bases and J 6 bases; bases outside gene matches: 7. Per germline, CDR1 DFQATT and CDR2 SNEGSKA (reference sequence). There are 13 residues in the CDR3.

The CDR3 nucleotides read TGTGCCAGCAGACTAGCGGGAGACACCGGGGAGCTGTTTTTT. It yields the protein CASRLAGDTGELFF. The chain couples TRBV6-1 to TRBJ2-2, with 11 nucleotides matching TRBD2. This CDR3 has 14 amino acids. V was clipped by 6 bases and J by 3 bases; unmatched bases: 0. Germline values: CDR1 MNHNS, CDR2 SASEGT.

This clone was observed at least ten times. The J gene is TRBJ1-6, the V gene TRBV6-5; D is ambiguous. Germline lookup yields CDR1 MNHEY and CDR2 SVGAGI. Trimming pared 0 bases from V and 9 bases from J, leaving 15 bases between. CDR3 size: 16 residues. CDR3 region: CASSYSGASGISPLHF. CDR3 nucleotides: TGTGCCAGCAGTTACTCGGGAGCATCGGGAATTTCACCCCTCCACTTT.

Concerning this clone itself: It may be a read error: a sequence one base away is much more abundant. The CDR3 region is CSPAGLAGDQETQYF. The DNA for the CDR3 is TGCAGTCCTGCGGGACTAGCGGGAGATCAGGAGACCCAGTACTTC. This chain joins TRBV20-1 and TRBJ2-5, with 14 bases matching TRBD2. Germline V CDR1 and CDR2: DFQATT, SNEGSKA (reference sequence). After removal of 8 bases from V and 5 bases from J, the junction contained 10 bases not matched to a gene. The CDR3 runs 15 residues.

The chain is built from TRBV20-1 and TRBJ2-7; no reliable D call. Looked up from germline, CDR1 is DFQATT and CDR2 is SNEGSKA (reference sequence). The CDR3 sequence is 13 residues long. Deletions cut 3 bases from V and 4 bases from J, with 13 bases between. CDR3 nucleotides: TGCAGTGCTAGGAGGTTAGCCCTTTACGAGCAGTACTTC. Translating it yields CSARRLALYEQYF.

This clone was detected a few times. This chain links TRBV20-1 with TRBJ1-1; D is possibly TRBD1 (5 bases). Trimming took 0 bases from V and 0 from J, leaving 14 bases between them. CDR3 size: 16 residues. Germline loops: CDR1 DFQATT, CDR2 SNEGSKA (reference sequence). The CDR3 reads CSARDSGLGMNTEAFF. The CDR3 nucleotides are TGCAGTGCTAGAGATTCAGGGTTAGGGATGAACACTGAAGCTTTCTTT.

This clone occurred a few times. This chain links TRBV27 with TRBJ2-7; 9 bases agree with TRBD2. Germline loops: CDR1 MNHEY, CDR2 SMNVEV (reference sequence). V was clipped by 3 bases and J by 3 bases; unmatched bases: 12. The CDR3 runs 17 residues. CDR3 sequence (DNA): TGTGCCAGCAGTTTTGGGTTATCCGGGACTAGCTACTACGAGCAGTACTTC. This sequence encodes CASSFGLSGTSYYEQYF.

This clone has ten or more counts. CDR3 residues: CASSYPGTQETQYF. Written as DNA, the CDR3 is TGTGCCAGCAGTTACCCCGGGACTCAAGAGACCCAGTACTTC. This chain uses TRBV12-3 or TRBV12-4 with TRBJ2-5, with D perhaps matching TRBD2 (6 bases). The CDR3 loop spans 14 amino acids. Trimming took 4 bases from V and 2 from J, leaving 11 bases between them.

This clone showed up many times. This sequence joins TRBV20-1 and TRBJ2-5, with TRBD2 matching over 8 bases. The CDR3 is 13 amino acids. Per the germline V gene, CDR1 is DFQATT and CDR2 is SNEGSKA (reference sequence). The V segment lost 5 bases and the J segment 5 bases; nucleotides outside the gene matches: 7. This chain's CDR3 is CSARGGEVETQYF. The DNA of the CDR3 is TGCAGTGCTCGGGGGGGTGAGGTTGAGACCCAGTACTTC.

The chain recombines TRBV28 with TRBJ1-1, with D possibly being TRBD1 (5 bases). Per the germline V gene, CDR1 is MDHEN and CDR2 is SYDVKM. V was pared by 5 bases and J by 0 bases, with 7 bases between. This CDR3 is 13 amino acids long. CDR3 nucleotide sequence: TGTGCCAGCAGTCAACAGGTGAACACTGAAGCTTTCTTT. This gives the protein CASSQQVNTEAFF.